This TCR beta chain was obtained from a study of lymphopenia after photon versus proton radiotherapy. Notes on the study in general: Authors raise, but do not show, better survival with proton therapy. Proton therapy kept repertoires fairly stable, unlike photons, which gained effector/memory cells. Larger post-nadir TCR diversity loss correlated inversely with survival in deceased patients.

Profiling relied on immunoSEQ multiplex PCR, and the TCRdb table lists in-frame clones only, not all of them. In the table there are tens of thousands of clones, roughly 90% of which are singletons. Turning to this clone: Its antigen is still unknown.

Per the germline V gene, CDR1 is LNHDA and CDR2 is SQIVND (reference sequence). The CDR3 sequence is 16 residues long. V lost 5 bases, J lost 3 bases, and 11 bases stayed unmatched. Here the sequenced sample was peripheral blood, taken from a patient treated with photon-based radiotherapy. The rearrangement uses TRBV19 and TRBJ1-2; 8 bases line up with TRBD1. The sequence derives from a woman between 40 and 55 years old with cholangiocarcinoma. The CDR3 loop is CASSALQGERDYGYTF. CDR3 coding DNA: TGTGCCAGTAGTGCGCTACAGGGGGAGAGAGACTATGGCTACACCTTC.